The clone carrying this TCR beta chain has a handful of counts. What it recognizes is unknown. This sample is part of a study of T cell repertoires in cytomegalovirus infection. Background on the study: Recently identified HLA-C-restricted CMV epitopes were among the peptides used. Through public TCR beta signatures, both CMV infection and matching HLA type were indicated.

The ends were cut back, 5 bases at V and 4 bases at J, with 14 bases in the middle. The CDR3 runs to 14 residues. TCRdb processed the reads anew with MiXCR; each CDR3 protein has one entry. The repertoire holds around 360,000 distinct CDR3 sequences, nearly 35% seen once, with about 13% in the top ten. The gene calls are TRBV12-3 or TRBV12-4 and TRBJ1-2, with D perhaps TRBD1 (5 bases). The sample in question was cultured PBMCs, obtained from culture after CMV antigen stimulation. This TCR was recovered from a human donor in good health (CMV status not recorded). Some clones in this sample may be carry-over from other donors' samples. The CDR3 is CASSPGGNSYGYTF. For the CDR3, the DNA is TGTGCCAGCAGTCCCGGGGGAAACAGCTATGGCTACACCTTC.